A selection of T cell receptor beta chains follows, all from one sample in a study of cytomegalovirus exposure and HLA in healthy donors. Here immunoSEQ multiplex PCR was the method, and the copy in TCRdb shows in-frame clones only, minus some. The data show some 98,000 clones, about 81% seen once. The sequenced sample was PBMCs. Receptors were obtained from a middle-aged man in good health and CMV-seronegative. Both conserved end residues are part of each CDR3. D genes are given only for firm matches. Only some rows state a clone size, as once, few, many or a class for expanded clones.

cdr3_nt cdr3_aa j_call d_call clone_size v_call
TGTGCCAGTAAAGGCACCTCCGGGGCTTTCTTT CASKGTSGAFF TRBJ1-1 NA NA TRBV19
TGCGCCAGCAGCTACGGGACTAGCCAAGAGACCCAGTACTTC CASSYGTSQETQYF TRBJ2-5 TRBD2 NA TRBV5-1
TGTGCCAGCAGCTTGTTCAGCGGGAGTACCGGGGAGCTGTTTTTT CASSLFSGSTGELFF TRBJ2-2 TRBD2 once TRBV5-6
TGTGCCAGTAGTATGGGGGGGACAGGCTCGCCGCAGTATTTT CASSMGGTGSPQYF TRBJ2-3 NA NA TRBV19
TGCGCCAGCAGCGGACAGGGCTCCTACAATGAGCAGTTCTTC CASSGQGSYNEQFF TRBJ2-1 TRBD1 NA TRBV5-1
TGTGCCAGCAGTTGGGGGGGCCCTACCTACGAGCAGTACTTC CASSWGGPTYEQYF TRBJ2-7 NA once TRBV27
TGTGCCAGCAGTGGTATGACAGGCACAGATACGCAGTATTTT CASSGMTGTDTQYF TRBJ2-3 NA NA TRBV2
TGTGCCAGCAGCTTAAGTGTCAGGGGCCCCTACGAGCAGTACTTC CASSLSVRGPYEQYF TRBJ2-7 NA NA TRBV7-6
TGCGCCAGCAGCCACTCCTCCCGGGACAGGGGCGGGGAGACCCAGTACTTC CASSHSSRDRGGETQYF TRBJ2-5 TRBD1 NA TRBV4-1
TGCGCCAGCAGCTCGTCTCTGGGCACTAATGAAAAACTGTTTTTT CASSSSLGTNEKLFF TRBJ1-4 NA NA TRBV5-1
TGTGCCAGCACCCTGCGAGGTTTTGGCGGGGAGCTGTTTTTT CASTLRGFGGELFF TRBJ2-2 NA few TRBV11-2
TGTGCCAGTAGTATGACGGGACACAAGGTGGGCGAGCAGTACTTC CASSMTGHKVGEQYF TRBJ2-7 NA NA TRBV19
TGTGCCAGCACACGAACCCTCGCAGGGGACACTGAAGCTTTCTTT CASTRTLAGDTEAFF TRBJ1-1 NA NA TRBV6-1
TGTGCCAGCAGCATAGACAGGGGCCGGAGCTACGAGCAGTACTTC CASSIDRGRSYEQYF TRBJ2-7 TRBD1 NA TRBV11-2
TGTGCCAGCAGCTTAGACAGAAACACCATATATTTT CASSLDRNTIYF TRBJ1-3 NA NA TRBV11-2
TGTGCCAGCAGCTCCCGACAGAGTACCTCCTACGAGCAGTACTTC CASSSRQSTSYEQYF TRBJ2-7 NA NA TRBV7-8
TGTGCCAGTAGTACTTTTGTAGCGAACTATGGCTACACCTTC CASSTFVANYGYTF TRBJ1-2 NA NA TRBV19
TGTGCCAGCAGCTTAGGCGGGGCGCGGACCGGGGAGCTGTTTTTT CASSLGGARTGELFF TRBJ2-2 NA NA TRBV7-8
TGTGCCAGCAGCTTAGAGGGCTTTACCTACGAGCAGTACTTC CASSLEGFTYEQYF TRBJ2-7 NA once TRBV11-2
TGTGCCAGTACCCGGGACAGGGGGATGGCAGATACGCAGTATTTT CASTRDRGMADTQYF TRBJ2-3 TRBD1 NA TRBV19
TGTGCCAGCAGTTACTCGGAGGGGGGGCCCGGCTACACCTTC CASSYSEGGPGYTF TRBJ1-2 NA NA TRBV6-6
TGTGCCACCAGCAGAGAAGGTCAGGGGGCGCGTGAGCAGTACTTC CATSREGQGAREQYF TRBJ2-7 TRBD1 NA TRBV15
TGTGCCAGCAGTTTTTCAGAAAGCTATGGCTACACCTTC CASSFSESYGYTF TRBJ1-2 NA NA TRBV27
TGTGACAGCAGCTTGACCCGGGGGAGCAATCAGCCCCAGCATTTT CDSSLTRGSNQPQHF TRBJ1-5 NA once TRBV5-5
TGCGCCAGCGCCTATCGTAGCGGGGGCTGGCATGAGCAGTTCTTC CASAYRSGGWHEQFF TRBJ2-1 TRBD2 once TRBV5-1
TGTGCCATCAAGAGCTCTGGAAACACCATATATTTT CAIKSSGNTIYF TRBJ1-3 NA NA TRBV10-3
TGTGCCAGCAGGCCCACAGGGGGACACCGAGCTTTCTTT CASRPTGGHRAFF TRBJ1-1 TRBD1 NA TRBV6-6
TGTGCCTCCCAGGGTGACTCTGGGGCCAACGTCCTGACTTTC CASQGDSGANVLTF TRBJ2-6 NA NA TRBV30
TGTGCCAGCAAAAAGGAGCAGGGGAGAGCCTACGAGCAGTACTTC CASKKEQGRAYEQYF TRBJ2-7 NA NA TRBV6-1
TGTGCCAGCAGCGAGACAGGGGGGAATGAGCAGTTCTTC CASSETGGNEQFF TRBJ2-1 TRBD1 few TRBV7-9
TGTGCCAGCAGTGAAGCCTCCGGGGGTGGAGAGACCCAGTACTTC CASSEASGGGETQYF TRBJ2-5 NA NA TRBV2
TGCGCCAGCAGCTTTGGGGGGAACTCCTACAATGAGCAGTTCTTC CASSFGGNSYNEQFF TRBJ2-1 NA NA TRBV5-1
TGTGCCATCAGCCGAGGGACTTCTACCGCCTACGAGCAGTACTTC CAISRGTSTAYEQYF TRBJ2-7 NA few TRBV10-3
TGTGCCAGCTCACCTTGGGACAGTGAAGCTTTCTTT CASSPWDSEAFF TRBJ1-1 TRBD1 NA TRBV18
TGTGCCAGCAGCTTGGTTACGGGAATGAACACTGAAGCTTTCTTT CASSLVTGMNTEAFF TRBJ1-1 NA NA TRBV5-6
TGTGCCAGCAGTCTCCAAAACTGGGGCTACACCTTC CASSLQNWGYTF TRBJ1-2 NA NA TRBV6-6
TGTGCCAGCAGCTTGGGATCAGGGGGACATTCACCCCTCCACTTT CASSLGSGGHSPLHF TRBJ1-6 TRBD1 NA TRBV5-6
TGTGCCACCAGCAGAGAAGGAATGCGGGGAGCCCTAAGCACAGATACGCAGTATTTT CATSREGMRGALSTDTQYF TRBJ2-3 NA NA TRBV15
TGTGCCAGCAGTTACAATCTAGCGGGGAGCACAGATACGCAGTATTTT CASSYNLAGSTDTQYF TRBJ2-3 TRBD2 NA TRBV6-5
TGTGCCAGTAGTATAGTATCAGGGGTCACCGGGGAGCTGTTTTTT CASSIVSGVTGELFF TRBJ2-2 NA NA TRBV19
TGCGCCAGCAGCCAAGAAGCACAGATAAATTCACCCCTCCACTTT CASSQEAQINSPLHF TRBJ1-6 NA few TRBV4-3
TGTGCTAGCGGGACAGGCAATCAGCCCCAGCATTTT CASGTGNQPQHF TRBJ1-5 TRBD1 NA TRBV12-5
TGTGCCAGCAGCTTGGAGGGACAGGGGGGGACAGCCGAGCAGTACTTC CASSLEGQGGTAEQYF TRBJ2-7 TRBD1 NA TRBV5-4
TGCGCCAGCAGCCAAGATCAGCGGGGAACCTACGAGCAGTACTTC CASSQDQRGTYEQYF TRBJ2-7 TRBD2 NA TRBV4-1
TGTGCCAGCAGCTCCCTGGGCTTCACCGGGGAGCTGTTTTTT CASSSLGFTGELFF TRBJ2-2 NA NA TRBV7-9
TGCAGCGTAAGACAGAAACTTTTGAACACTGAAGCTTTCTTT CSVRQKLLNTEAFF TRBJ1-1 NA NA TRBV29-1
TGTGCCAGCACCTTATACAGGGGCCTTTACAATGAGCAGTTCTTC CASTLYRGLYNEQFF TRBJ2-1 TRBD1 few TRBV13
TGTGCCACTACTAGCATCACAGATACGCAGTATTTT CATTSITDTQYF TRBJ2-3 NA NA TRBV7-9
TGTGCCAGCAGCTTTGAGGCTGAAGCTTTCTTT CASSFEAEAFF TRBJ1-1 NA NA TRBV7-6
TGTGCCAGCAGCTCCCTTAAAGAGTGGCGGTCCTATGGCTACACCTTC CASSSLKEWRSYGYTF TRBJ1-2 NA NA TRBV11-2